The clone carrying this T cell receptor beta chain was counted between two and nine times. The antigen remains undetermined. The sample belongs to a study of early T cells in non-severe SARS-CoV-2 infection. On the study more broadly: Unsorted whole blood bulk RNA was sequenced, with unpaired chains.

Study findings and constraints: Matching results from VDJdb favored anti-spike CD8 responses, leaving private and CD4 specificities undetected.

Researchers tagged individual cDNA molecules with unique molecular identifiers. MiXCR, run by TCRdb on the 5' RACE reads, gives a single entry per CDR3 protein. The table includes about 64,000 distinct CDR3 sequences, around 4.9% detected once. V was pared by 7 bases and J by 5 bases, with 3 bases between. From germline, CDR1 is MNHEY and CDR2 SMNVEV (reference sequence). The CDR3 sequence is 10 residues long. The clonotype was recovered from an adult who was a healthcare worker with PCR-confirmed SARS-CoV-2 infection or an uninfected control (not recorded which). This chain links TRBV27 with TRBJ2-1; D is unclear. Sequenced material: whole blood. The CDR3, as DNA: TGTGCCAGCAACCACAATGAGCAGTTCTTC. This gives the protein CASNHNEQFF.